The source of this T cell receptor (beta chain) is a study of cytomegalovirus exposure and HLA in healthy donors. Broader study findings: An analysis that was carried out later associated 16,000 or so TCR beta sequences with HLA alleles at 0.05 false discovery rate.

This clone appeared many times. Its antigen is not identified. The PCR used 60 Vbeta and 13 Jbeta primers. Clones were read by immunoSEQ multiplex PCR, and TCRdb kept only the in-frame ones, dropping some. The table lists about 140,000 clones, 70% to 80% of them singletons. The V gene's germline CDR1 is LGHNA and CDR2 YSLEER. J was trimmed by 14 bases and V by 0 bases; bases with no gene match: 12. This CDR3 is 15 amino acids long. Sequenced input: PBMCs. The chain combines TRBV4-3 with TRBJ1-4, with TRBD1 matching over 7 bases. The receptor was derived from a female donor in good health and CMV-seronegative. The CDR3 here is CASSQEYRGAMKLFF. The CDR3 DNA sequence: TGCGCCAGCAGCCAAGAGTACAGGGGAGCAATGAAGCTGTTTTTT.